This TCR beta chain comes out of a study of T-cell reconstitution after alpha-beta-depleted transplantation in children. Study-level findings and limits: About two months after transplant, alpha-beta T cells reportedly came from several hundred expanded graft clones. A year post-transplant, T-cell counts and diversity derived mostly from newly produced T cells. Some patients owed their high day-60 TCRbeta diversity to surviving recipient T cells and thymic progenitors.

This clonotype has ten or more counts. Its antigen is still unknown. The TCRbeta library was prepared with unique molecular identifiers. TCRdb processed the PCR reads anew with MiXCR; each CDR3 protein has one entry. The sample shows more than 200,000 distinct CDR3 sequences, about 25% of them seen only once. Trimming took 5 bases from V and 2 from J; bases not matched to a gene: 10. The CDR3 length is 15 residues. In germline, CDR1 is DFQATT, CDR2 SNEGSKA (reference sequence). The receptor comes from a girl aged 2-10 years with Fanconi anemia, due to receive a stem cell transplant. The starting material was PBMCs, obtained before TCRalphabeta/CD19-depleted stem cell transplant. The rearrangement links TRBV20-1 to TRBJ2-5; 8 nucleotides agree with TRBD1. CDR3: CSAEKPGTGQETQYF. The DNA of the CDR3 is TGCAGTGCTGAAAAACCCGGGACAGGACAAGAGACCCAGTACTTC.